This T cell receptor beta chain was observed in a study of molecular identifiers for immune sequencing clone quantification. Making the bulk TCR libraries relied on previously described methods and listed TCR primers. Via MiXCR, TCRdb re-called the PCR reads, giving one row per CDR3 protein. The sample carries nearly 650,000 distinct CDR3 sequences, over 25% recorded once. This clonotype was counted ten times or more. A read error may produce the germline difference seen at one junction end. The CDR3 totals 15 residues. Germline CDR1 and CDR2: SGHRS and YFSETQ. Sequenced: naive CD8+ T cells from blood, with Jurkat cell RNA spiked in. Subset noted: FACS-sorted CD8+CD4-CCR7+CD45RA+ naive T cells. This chain connects TRBV5-1 to TRBJ2-7, with TRBD2 matching 7 bases. This TCR was sampled from a human donor in good health. Some libraries in this study had Jurkat cell RNA spiked in. The CDR3 DNA follows: TGTGCCAGCAGTCCCCGACTCGCGGGAGCCTACGAGCAGTACTTC. This codes for CASSPRLAGAYEQYF.